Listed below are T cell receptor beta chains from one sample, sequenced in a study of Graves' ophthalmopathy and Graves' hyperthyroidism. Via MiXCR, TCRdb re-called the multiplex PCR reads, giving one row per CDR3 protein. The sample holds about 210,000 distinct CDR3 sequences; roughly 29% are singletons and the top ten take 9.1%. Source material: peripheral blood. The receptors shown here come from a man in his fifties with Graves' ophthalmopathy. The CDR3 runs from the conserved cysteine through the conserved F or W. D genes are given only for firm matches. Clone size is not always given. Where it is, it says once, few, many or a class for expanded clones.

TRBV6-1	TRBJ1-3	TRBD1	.	TGTGCCAGCAGTCCTAGGACAGGCGGTTCGATTGGAAACACCATATATTTT	CASSPRTGGSIGNTIYF
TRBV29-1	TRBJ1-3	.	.	TGCAGCGTAACCACAGATACGACTGGAAACACCATATATTTT	CSVTTDTTGNTIYF
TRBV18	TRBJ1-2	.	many	TGTGCCAGCTCAGCTAACAGGGCCACCTATGGCTACACCTTC	CASSANRATYGYTF
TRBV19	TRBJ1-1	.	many	TGTGCCAGTAGGCCCCGAGGGATACACACTGAAGCTTTCTTT	CASRPRGIHTEAFF
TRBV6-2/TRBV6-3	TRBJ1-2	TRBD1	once	TGTGCCAGCACAAAAAGGACAGGGGGACAGCATGGCTACACCTTC	CASTKRTGGQHGYTF
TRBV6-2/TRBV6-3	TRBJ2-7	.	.	TGTGCCAGCAGTTACGTTTCTGGCGGAAGCTCCTACGAGCAGTACTTC	CASSYVSGGSSYEQYF
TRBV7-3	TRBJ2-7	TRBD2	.	TGTGCCTGGAGTGTATTGGGACTAGCCTACGAGCAGTACTTC	CAWSVLGLAYEQYF
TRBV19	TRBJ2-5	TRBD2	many	TGTGCCAGTAGTATAGGGGACTCCGGGACTAGCCGTCCGGGCAAGTACTTC	CASSIGDSGTSRPGKYF
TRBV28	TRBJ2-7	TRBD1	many	TGTGCCAGCAAGTACGCCCAGGGGGCGAGTGCCGAGCAGTACTTC	CASKYAQGASAEQYF
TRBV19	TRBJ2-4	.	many	TGTGCCAGTAGTATCGTGATGGGGGCGATAGACATTCAGTACTTC	CASSIVMGAIDIQYF
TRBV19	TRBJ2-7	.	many	TGTGCCAGTAGTCCCTGGAGCTCCTACGAGCAGTACTTC	CASSPWSSYEQYF
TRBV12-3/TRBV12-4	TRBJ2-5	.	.	TGTGCCAGCAGTTCCCACAGGGGGGGGGTCCAAGAGACCCAGTACTTC	CASSSHRGGVQETQYF
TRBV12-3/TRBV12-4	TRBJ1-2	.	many	TGTGCCAGCGGGGGGGGGGCAGGGATTGTTAATGGCTACACCTTC	CASGGGAGIVNGYTF
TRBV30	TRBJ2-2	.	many	TGTGCCTGGAACTCCAGGGGAGGTACCGGGGAGCTGTTTTTT	CAWNSRGGTGELFF
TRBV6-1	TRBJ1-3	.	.	TGTGCCAGCAGTCCGAACCCAGGGGGAAACACCATATATTTT	CASSPNPGGNTIYF
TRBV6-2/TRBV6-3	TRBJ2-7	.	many	TGTGCCAGCAGTTACTCGACTTCCGAGCAGTACTTC	CASSYSTSEQYF
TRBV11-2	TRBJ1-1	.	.	TGTGCCAGCAGCTTACGGGGCGGGGGGGCCAACACTGAAGCTTTCTTT	CASSLRGGGANTEAFF
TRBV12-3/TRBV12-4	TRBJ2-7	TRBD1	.	TGTGCCAGCAAACAGGGGGCTTCGTACGAGCAGTACTTC	CASKQGASYEQYF
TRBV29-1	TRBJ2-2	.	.	TGCAGCGTTGAGGAAAAGGGGTTCACCGGGGAGCTGTTTTTT	CSVEEKGFTGELFF
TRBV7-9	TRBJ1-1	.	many	TGTGCCAGCAGCTTAGGAGCCGTGAACACTGAAGCTTTCTTT	CASSLGAVNTEAFF
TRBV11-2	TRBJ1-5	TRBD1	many	TGTGCCAGCAGCTTAGATATTCGGACAGGCGGCGCCCAGCATTTT	CASSLDIRTGGAQHF
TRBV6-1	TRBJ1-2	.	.	TGTGCCAGCAGTGAAGACCCCGGACAAGACTATGGCTACACCTTC	CASSEDPGQDYGYTF
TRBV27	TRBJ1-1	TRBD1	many	TGTGCCAGCAGGGGACAGGGAACTGCTGAAGCTTTCTTT	CASRGQGTAEAFF
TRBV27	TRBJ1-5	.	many	TGTGCCAGCAGTTTAAACAGGAATCAGCCCCAGCATTTT	CASSLNRNQPQHF
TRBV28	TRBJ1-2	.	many	TGTGCCAGCAGTTTATCTACGACAGGCACATATGGCTACACCTTC	CASSLSTTGTYGYTF
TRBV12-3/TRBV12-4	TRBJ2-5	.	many	TGTGCCAGCAGTTTAGTCCCCCAAGAGACCCAGTACTTC	CASSLVPQETQYF
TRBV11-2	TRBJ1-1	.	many	TGTGCCAGCAGCGAAACCACCTGGCAGTGGAACACTGAAGCTTTCTTT	CASSETTWQWNTEAFF
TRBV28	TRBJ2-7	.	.	TGTGCCAGCAGTTTAGAGGTTCTCAACGAGCAGTACTTC	CASSLEVLNEQYF
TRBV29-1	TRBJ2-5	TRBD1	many	TGCAGCGCTATCGACAGGGCGGAAGAGACCCAGTACTTC	CSAIDRAEETQYF
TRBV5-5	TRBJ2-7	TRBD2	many	TGTGCCAGCAGCTTCGCTCTAGCGGGCTCCTACGAGCAGTACTTC	CASSFALAGSYEQYF
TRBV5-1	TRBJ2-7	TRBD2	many	TGCGCCAGCAGCTTGAGGGAGACGACCAGGACTAGCGATCTCGAGCAGTACTTC	CASSLRETTRTSDLEQYF
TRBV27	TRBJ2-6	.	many	TGTGCCAGCAGTTTATCGGGCTACTCGCTGAAACTCTCTGGGGCCAACGTCCTGACTTTC	CASSLSGYSLKLSGANVLTF
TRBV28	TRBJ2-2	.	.	TGTGCCAGCAGGGACCTCGTTTTTGGTGGGGAGCTGTTTTTT	CASRDLVFGGELFF
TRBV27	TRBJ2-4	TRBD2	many	TGTGCCAGCAGGCTCTCTAAGCGGGCGGGAGGCTTCAAAAACATTCAGTACTTC	CASRLSKRAGGFKNIQYF
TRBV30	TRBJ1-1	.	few	TGTGCCTGGAGGGTTGGGGGCCCTAACACTGAAGCTTTCTTT	CAWRVGGPNTEAFF
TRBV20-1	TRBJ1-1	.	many	TGCAGTGCTACCACGACAGCGAACACTGAAGCTTTCTTT	CSATTTANTEAFF
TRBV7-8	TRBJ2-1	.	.	TGTGCCAGCAGCCCAGATGTATACAATGAGCAGTTCTTC	CASSPDVYNEQFF
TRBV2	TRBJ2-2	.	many	TGTGCCAGCAGTTCCAACATGGGGGAGCTGTTTTTT	CASSSNMGELFF
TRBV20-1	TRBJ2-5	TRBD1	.	TGCAGTGCTAGAGATGGACAGGGAAAAGAGACCCAGTACTTC	CSARDGQGKETQYF
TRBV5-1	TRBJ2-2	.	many	TGCGCCAGCAGCCTAGCCCTTTCGAACACCGGGGAGCTGTTTTTT	CASSLALSNTGELFF
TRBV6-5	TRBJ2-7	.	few	TGTGCCAGCAGTTACCACGGGGACGGCGAGCAGTACTTC	CASSYHGDGEQYF
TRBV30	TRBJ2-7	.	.	TGTGCCTGGCGGGGGACGGACCACTACGAGCAGTACTTC	CAWRGTDHYEQYF
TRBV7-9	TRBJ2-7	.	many	TGTGCCAGCAGCTCACCGATCTCCTACGAGCAGTACTTC	CASSSPISYEQYF
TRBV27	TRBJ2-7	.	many	TGTGCCAGCAGTTTCGAGGGGGCCTACGAGCAGTACTTC	CASSFEGAYEQYF
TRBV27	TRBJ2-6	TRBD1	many	TGTGCCAGCAGTTTGAGGACAGGGGTAGGGGCCAACGTCCTGACTTTC	CASSLRTGVGANVLTF
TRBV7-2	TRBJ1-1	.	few	TGTGCCAGCACCCCAAGCCTCTCCACTGAAGCTTTCTTT	CASTPSLSTEAFF
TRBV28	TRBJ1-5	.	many	TGTGCCAGCAGTTACGCGGGGATGGGCAATCAGCCCCAGCATTTT	CASSYAGMGNQPQHF
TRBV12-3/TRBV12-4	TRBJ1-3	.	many	TGTGCCACCGAGGGGGCTGGAAACACCATATATTTT	CATEGAGNTIYF
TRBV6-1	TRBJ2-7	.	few	TGTGCCAGCAGGACAGCGGAGTTCTACGAGCAGTACTTC	CASRTAEFYEQYF
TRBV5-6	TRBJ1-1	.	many	TGTGCCAGCAGCTTGATGACAGGTGAAGCTTTCTTT	CASSLMTGEAFF
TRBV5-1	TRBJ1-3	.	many	TGCGCCAGCAGCTTGCCAGGAACCTCTGGAAACACCATATATTTT	CASSLPGTSGNTIYF
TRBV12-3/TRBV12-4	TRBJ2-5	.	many	TGTGCCAGCAGTTTCTGGGTTCAGAACCAAGAGACCCAGTACTTC	CASSFWVQNQETQYF
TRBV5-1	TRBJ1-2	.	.	TGCGCCAGCAGCTTAAGTCCGGGGGATAACTATGGCTACACCTTC	CASSLSPGDNYGYTF
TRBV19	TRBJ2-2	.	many	TGTGCCAGTCGGGCAGGGACCCATACCGGGGAGCTGTTTTTT	CASRAGTHTGELFF